Sequencing of this T cell receptor (beta chain) was carried out in a study of blood T cell repertoires in COVID-19. On the study more broadly: The study drew acute and convalescent COVID-19 samples from the United States, Italy and Spain. Sources were T cells, B-cell-depleted T cells, or PBMCs; the material itself was cDNA or gDNA.

Seattle cases were enrolled at active infection and followed longitudinally. V lost 1 base and J lost 7, with 10 bases in between. The CDR3 length is 13 residues. The germline gives CDR1 MGHRA, CDR2 YSYEKL. In the authors' workflow: Amplification with reference gene primers provided the estimates of nucleated cell counts. The protocol was immunoSEQ multiplex PCR, while the TCRdb copy is restricted to in-frame clones and leaves out a portion. The V and J calls and clone size are taken from that table; D and trimming were inferred from the DNA. The table includes some 260,000 clones, about 91% detected once.

This TCR was recovered from a woman aged 25 to 39 with COVID-19, enrolled during active disease. The chain employs TRBV4-1 and TRBJ1-1, with unresolved D. Sequenced input: peripheral blood. The CDR3 DNA is TGCGCCAGCAGCCAAGTGGAGGGATTTGAAGCTTTCTTT. Protein product: CASSQVEGFEAFF.